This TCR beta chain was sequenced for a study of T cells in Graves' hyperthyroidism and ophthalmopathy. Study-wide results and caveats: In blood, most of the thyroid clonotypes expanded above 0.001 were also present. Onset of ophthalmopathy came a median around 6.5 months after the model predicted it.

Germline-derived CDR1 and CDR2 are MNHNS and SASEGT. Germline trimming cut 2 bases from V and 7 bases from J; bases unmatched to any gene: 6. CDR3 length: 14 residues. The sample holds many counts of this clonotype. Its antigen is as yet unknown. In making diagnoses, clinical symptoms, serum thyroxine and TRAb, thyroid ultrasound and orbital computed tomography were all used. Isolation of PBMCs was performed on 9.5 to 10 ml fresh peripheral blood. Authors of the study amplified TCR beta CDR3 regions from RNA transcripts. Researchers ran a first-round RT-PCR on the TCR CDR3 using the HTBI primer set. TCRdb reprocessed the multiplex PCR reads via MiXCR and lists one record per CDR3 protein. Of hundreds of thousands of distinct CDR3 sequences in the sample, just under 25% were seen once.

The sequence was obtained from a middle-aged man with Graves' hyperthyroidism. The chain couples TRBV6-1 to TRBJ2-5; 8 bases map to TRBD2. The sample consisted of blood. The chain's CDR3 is CASSESGRIGTQYF. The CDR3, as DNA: TGTGCCAGCAGTGAAAGCGGGAGAATCGGGACCCAGTACTTC.